These T cell receptor beta chains were read from a single sample in a study of shared clonotypes between healthy human individuals. Using immunoSEQ multiplex PCR, the repertoire was profiled, and TCRdb retains in-frame clones only, with some absent. Among 2 million to 2.5 million clones listed, approximately 94% were seen once. The sample comprised naive CD4+ T cells sorted from blood. These receptor sequences come from a young man in good health. Both conserved end residues are part of each CDR3. The D gene is left open where the match is weak. Size is omitted from some rows. Given values are once, few, many or a class for expanded clones.

abundance | j_gene | d_gene | v_gene | CDR3nt | CDR3aa
- | TRBJ1-1 | - | TRBV6-1 | TGTGCCAGCAGTGAAGAGTCAACAGTTCGCACTGAAGCTTTCTTT | CASSEESTVRTEAFF
- | TRBJ1-1 | - | TRBV6-5 | TGTGCCAGCAATCGAGGGGGGACATCTAAAGCTTTCTTT | CASNRGGTSKAFF
- | TRBJ2-3 | - | TRBV7-2 | TGTGCCAGCAGCCAATCCAGGACTGCAGATACGCAGTATTTT | CASSQSRTADTQYF
- | TRBJ1-5 | - | TRBV6-5 | TGTGCCAGCAGCATATTGGGCAATCAGCCCCAGCATTTT | CASSILGNQPQHF
- | TRBJ1-4 | - | TRBV28 | TGTGCCAGCAGCTCAGGGAAAGGACGTGAAAAACTGTTTTTT | CASSSGKGREKLFF
few | TRBJ1-6 | - | TRBV11-2 | TGTGCCAGCAGCTTAAAAGGTCCGCACCTCCACTTT | CASSLKGPHLHF
- | TRBJ2-1 | TRBD2 | TRBV19 | TGTGCCAGTAGTATGGGACTAGCGCCCGTAAGGAGCTCCTACAATGAGCAGTTCTTC | CASSMGLAPVRSSYNEQFF
once | TRBJ2-5 | - | TRBV7-2 | TGTGCCAGCAGTTTTTCGGCACGCGAGACCCAGTACTTC | CASSFSARETQYF
- | TRBJ1-2 | - | TRBV5-1 | TGCGCCAGCAGCTTGGATAGGGGAATCTATGGCTACACCTTC | CASSLDRGIYGYTF
once | TRBJ2-6 | - | TRBV6-5 | TGTGCCAGCAGTTACTCCCTGGGCACTGGGGCCAACGTCCTGACTTTC | CASSYSLGTGANVLTF
once | TRBJ2-2 | TRBD1 | TRBV7-9 | TGTGCCAGCAGCTTAAAGGCAGGGGGCCAGGGCGGGGAGCTGTTTTTT | CASSLKAGGQGGELFF
- | TRBJ2-3 | - | TRBV18 | TGTGCCAGCTCAGCGGCGGGTGTCACAGATACGCAGTATTTT | CASSAAGVTDTQYF
- | TRBJ1-6 | - | TRBV28 | TGTGCCAGCAGTTTAGGGGGGCGCAGGCCCTATAATTCACCCCTCCACTTT | CASSLGGRRPYNSPLHF
once | TRBJ1-4 | - | TRBV4-1 | TGCGCCAGCAGCCCGGGTGAAAAACTGTTTTTT | CASSPGEKLFF
once | TRBJ2-3 | TRBD2 | TRBV9 | TGTGCCAGCAGCCAACGAGGAGCGGGGGGGCTCCCAGATACGCAGTATTTT | CASSQRGAGGLPDTQYF
- | TRBJ1-4 | - | TRBV28 | TGTGCCAGCAGTTTTGGGGACCCGGGACGGGAAAAACTGTTTTTT | CASSFGDPGREKLFF
- | TRBJ2-1 | - | TRBV10-3 | TGTGCCATCAACGACTATGGAGATGAGCAGTTCTTC | CAINDYGDEQFF
- | TRBJ2-3 | TRBD2 | TRBV7-9 | TGTGCCAGCAGCTTCGGACTAGCGGGGGACACAGATACGCAGTATTTT | CASSFGLAGDTDTQYF
- | TRBJ2-1 | TRBD2 | TRBV6-5 | TGTGCCAGCAGTGGACTAGCGGAAAACAATGAGCAGTTCTTC | CASSGLAENNEQFF
- | TRBJ2-7 | TRBD1 | TRBV2 | TGTGCCAGCAGTGTACAGGGGGCTGAGGTAAGCGAGCAGTACTTC | CASSVQGAEVSEQYF
- | TRBJ2-3 | - | TRBV11-3 | TGTGCCAGCAGCAAAGGCCGCACAGATACGCAGTATTTT | CASSKGRTDTQYF
- | TRBJ2-5 | - | TRBV5-4 | TGTGCCAGCAGCTTTCCAGGGTCCGTCGAGACCCAGTACTTC | CASSFPGSVETQYF
once | TRBJ2-3 | TRBD1 | TRBV5-1 | TGCGCCAGCAGCTCGTGGGACAGGGGCACAGATACGCAGTATTTT | CASSSWDRGTDTQYF
- | TRBJ2-6 | - | TRBV11-2 | TGTGCCAGCAGTAGGGAAGCAGGGGCCAACGTCCTGACTTTC | CASSREAGANVLTF
- | TRBJ2-7 | - | TRBV6-5 | TGTGCCAGCAGTTACGACGGGACGGCTCTGTACTTC | CASSYDGTALYF
once | TRBJ2-7 | TRBD2 | TRBV10-2 | TGCGCCAGCAGGGAAATAGCGGGAGGGCTCAGCCCTTACGAGCAGTACTTC | CASREIAGGLSPYEQYF